A selection of T cell receptor beta chains follows, all from one sample in a study of PD-L1 blockade in urothelial cancer. Assay used: immunoSEQ multiplex PCR; TCRdb lists only in-frame clones, some missing. The sample contains some 120,000 clones, about 89% of which appear only once. Sequencing was performed on PBMCs, taken around atezolizumab (anti-PD-L1) treatment. The receptors derive from a man aged 60-69 years with urothelial cancer. Each CDR3 is given with its conserved first and last residue.

v_call cdr3_aa
TRBV18 CASSPGDSLWAEAFF
TRBV7-3 CASFHRLNSGTGGTGELFF
TRBV7-3 CASSPGGAGTEAFF
TRBV9 CASSVGAGSRDNEQFF
TRBV6-5 CASSYSSGGSYEQYF
TRBV12-5 CASGFGQPATNEKLFF
TRBV6-1 CASSLGTEYGYTF
TRBV9 CASSAGGIRDSEAFF
TRBV11-3 CASSFRPSLERETQYF
TRBV7-2 CASSRTSGGISYNEQFF
TRBV11-3 CASSRTEIPYEQYF
TRBV29-1 CSVVGGGSSYEQYF
TRBV25-1 CASSPSDKNTEAFF
TRBV6-1 CASSEGPGTYEQYF
TRBV28 CASSTGERFEKLFF
TRBV19 CASSIARQETQYF
TRBV5-1 CASRLGLAGITGELFF
TRBV4-1 CASSQEGGIGAFF